Described below is a single T cell receptor beta chain sequence and its context. As yet, its antigen is unknown. This entry belongs to a study of cytomegalovirus exposure and HLA in healthy donors. Germline lookup yields CDR1 LGHNA and CDR2 YSLEER. The CDR3 length is 14 residues. Trimming stripped 2 bases from V and 2 bases from J, with 9 bases between. The PCR used 60 Vbeta and 13 Jbeta primers. Using immunoSEQ multiplex PCR, the repertoire was profiled, and TCRdb retains in-frame clones only, with some absent. The sample shows about 110,000 clones, about 70% of them seen only once. Overall study results and limits: In a later analysis, a genetic analysis reported fewer productive-TCR N-insertions in an Asian-associated ancestry cluster than the cohort average. A list of around 150 TCR beta chains associated with cytomegalovirus was given.

The chain employs TRBV4-3 and TRBJ1-1; no clear D. The material sequenced was PBMCs. The origin of this receptor is a woman aged 25 to 45 in good health and CMV-seronegative. For the CDR3, the DNA is TGCGCCAGCAGCCAACGAGCAGGCAACACTGAAGCTTTCTTT. Its protein product is CASSQRAGNTEAFF.